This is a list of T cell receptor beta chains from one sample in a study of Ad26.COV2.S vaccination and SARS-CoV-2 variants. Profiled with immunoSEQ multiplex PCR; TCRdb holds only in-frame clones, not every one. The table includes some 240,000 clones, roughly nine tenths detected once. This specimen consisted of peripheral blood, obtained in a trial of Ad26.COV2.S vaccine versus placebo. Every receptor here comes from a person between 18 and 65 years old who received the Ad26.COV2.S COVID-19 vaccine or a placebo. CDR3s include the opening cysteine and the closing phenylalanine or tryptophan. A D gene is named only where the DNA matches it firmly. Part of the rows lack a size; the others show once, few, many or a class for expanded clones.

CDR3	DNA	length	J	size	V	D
CASSLVGQIYEQYF	TGTGCCAGCAGCTTAGTGGGACAGATCTACGAGCAGTACTTC	14	TRBJ2-7	.	TRBV7-2	TRBD1
CASSRSGGGVNTQYF	TGTGCCAGCAGCCGAAGTGGCGGGGGAGTTAATACGCAGTATTTT	15	TRBJ2-3	few	TRBV9	TRBD2
CASSQDFSGGLGEETQYF	TGTGCCAGCAGCCAAGATTTTAGCGGGGGGCTGGGGGAAGAGACCCAGTACTTC	18	TRBJ2-5	.	TRBV3-1/TRBV3-2	TRBD2
CASSSPGRGNTIYF	TGTGCCAGCAGTTCGCCGGGACGGGGAAACACCATATATTTT	14	TRBJ1-3	few	TRBV27	.
CASSLEGLTYSEQFF	TGTGCCAGCAGTTTAGAGGGGTTAACCTACAGTGAGCAGTTCTTC	15	TRBJ2-1	.	TRBV28	.
CASSGRSDRGPYGYTF	TGTGCCAGCAGCGGCCGATCCGACAGGGGCCCCTATGGCTACACCTTC	16	TRBJ1-2	.	TRBV9	TRBD1
CSGRENEGGELFF	TGCAGCGGGCGGGAGAATGAGGGCGGGGAGCTGTTTTTT	13	TRBJ2-2	.	TRBV29-1	TRBD2
CASSQESRENSGANVLTF	TGCGCCAGCAGCCAAGAAAGCCGGGAAAACTCTGGGGCCAACGTCCTGACTTTC	18	TRBJ2-6	.	TRBV4-1	.
CASSPDRVGETQYF	TGTGCTAGCAGCCCGGACAGGGTTGGAGAGACCCAGTACTTC	14	TRBJ2-5	.	TRBV21-1	.
CASSYTGGVGRGYTF	TGTGCCAGCAGCTATACAGGGGGCGTAGGACGTGGCTACACCTTC	15	TRBJ1-2	.	TRBV7-9	TRBD1
CASSTGLISGANVLTF	TGTGCCAGCAGTACGGGACTGATCTCTGGGGCCAACGTCCTGACTTTC	16	TRBJ2-6	.	TRBV6-2/TRBV6-3	.
CASWSGYEQFF	TGTGCCAGTTGGTCGGGGTATGAGCAGTTCTTC	11	TRBJ2-1	many	TRBV7-9	.
CASSQGPKSQPQHF	TGTGCCAGCAGCCAGGGACCTAAGAGTCAGCCCCAGCATTTT	14	TRBJ1-5	.	TRBV3-1/TRBV3-2	.
CASSLLQGTQYF	TGTGCCAGCAGCCTCCTACAGGGTACGCAGTATTTT	12	TRBJ2-3	.	TRBV4-2	.
CASSLEASLTYEQYF	TGTGCCAGCAGCTTGGAGGCTAGCCTGACCTACGAGCAGTACTTC	15	TRBJ2-7	.	TRBV5-5	.
CASIPSRGQGPGAYEQYF	TGTGCCAGCATCCCGAGCCGGGGTCAGGGCCCGGGCGCCTACGAGCAGTACTTC	18	TRBJ2-7	.	TRBV6-2/TRBV6-3	.
CASSQAHEQYF	TGTGCCAGCAGCCAAGCCCACGAGCAGTACTTC	11	TRBJ2-7	.	TRBV3-1/TRBV3-2	.
CASSLSGDTTGELFF	TGTGCCAGCAGCCTGAGTGGGGATACCACCGGGGAGCTGTTTTTT	15	TRBJ2-2	.	TRBV9	.
CASSPTAPYEQYF	TGTGCCAGCAGCCCAACCGCCCCCTACGAGCAGTACTTC	13	TRBJ2-7	.	TRBV7-2	.
CASKGGRWDGYTF	TGTGCCAGTAAGGGGGGCAGGTGGGATGGCTACACCTTC	13	TRBJ1-2	.	TRBV19	.
CASSFGPFNEQFF	TGTGCCAGCAGCTTCGGTCCCTTCAATGAGCAGTTCTTC	13	TRBJ2-1	.	TRBV7-2	.
CASSLSGGNQPQHF	TGTGCCAGCAGTCTATCAGGGGGCAATCAGCCCCAGCATTTT	14	TRBJ1-5	.	TRBV6-5	.
CATSRDRLRQQFF	TGTGCCACCAGCAGAGATCGCTTGCGTCAGCAGTTCTTC	13	TRBJ2-1	.	TRBV15	.
CASSFGITKDLYSYNEQFF	TGTGCCAGCAGCTTTGGGATAACCAAAGATTTATACTCCTACAATGAGCAGTTCTTC	19	TRBJ2-1	.	TRBV7-2	.
CASSQDWGQYQETQYF	TGCGCCAGCAGCCAAGATTGGGGACAGTACCAAGAGACCCAGTACTTC	16	TRBJ2-5	.	TRBV4-3	TRBD1
CASSLDRGFQETQYF	TGTGCCAGCAGCTTGGACAGGGGATTCCAAGAGACCCAGTACTTC	15	TRBJ2-5	.	TRBV5-4	TRBD1
CASSLGNSPLHF	TGTGCCAGCAGCTTAGGCAATTCACCCCTCCACTTT	12	TRBJ1-6	.	TRBV7-8	.
CASSYRQGYEKLFF	TGTGCCAGCAGCTACCGACAGGGATACGAAAAACTGTTTTTT	14	TRBJ1-4	once	TRBV7-9	TRBD1
CASSLMGPGPEETQYF	TGTGCCAGCAGCTTAATGGGGCCAGGGCCTGAAGAGACCCAGTACTTC	16	TRBJ2-5	once	TRBV7-3	.
CGGGGLYNEQFF	TGTGGGGGGGGAGGCCTATACAATGAGCAGTTCTTC	12	TRBJ2-1	.	TRBV30	TRBD2
CASSASEYNEQFF	TGTGCCAGCAGTGCCTCAGAGTACAATGAGCAGTTCTTC	13	TRBJ2-1	.	TRBV6-4	.
CASSFQGIGYTF	TGTGCCAGCAGTTTCCAGGGTATAGGCTACACCTTC	12	TRBJ1-2	.	TRBV27	.
CASSTGPNTEAFF	TGTGCTAGCAGTACAGGGCCGAACACTGAAGCTTTCTTT	13	TRBJ1-1	.	TRBV7-7	.
CASSAGQLNIQYF	TGTGCCAGTAGTGCGGGACAGTTAAACATTCAGTACTTC	13	TRBJ2-4	.	TRBV19	.
CAWSRVDYGYTF	TGTGCCTGGAGTAGGGTTGACTATGGCTACACCTTC	12	TRBJ1-2	few	TRBV30	.
CASQFPANYGYTF	TGTGCCAGCCAATTCCCAGCTAACTATGGCTACACCTTC	13	TRBJ1-2	.	TRBV28	.
CASSPGQENEKLFF	TGTGCCAGCTCACCGGGTCAAGAGAATGAAAAACTGTTTTTT	14	TRBJ1-4	.	TRBV18	.
CASSEGGTGRYSNQPQHF	TGTGCCAGCAGTGAAGGAGGGACAGGGCGCTATAGCAATCAGCCCCAGCATTTT	18	TRBJ1-5	.	TRBV6-1	TRBD1
CASSLVTGWTLF	TGTGCCAGCAGCTTGGTAACGGGGTGGACGCTTTTT	12	TRBJ1-4	.	TRBV5-8	.
CASSLGAVQETQYF	TGCGCCAGCAGCTTGGGAGCGGTCCAAGAGACCCAGTACTTC	14	TRBJ2-5	.	TRBV5-1	.
CASSVGLAGGIKNSADTQYF	TGTGCCAGCAGCGTAGGTCTAGCGGGAGGGATTAAGAACTCCGCAGATACGCAGTATTTT	20	TRBJ2-3	few	TRBV9	TRBD2
CSVELGTTDTQYF	TGCAGCGTCGAATTGGGAACAACAGATACGCAGTATTTT	13	TRBJ2-3	.	TRBV29-1	.
CASSQDRGADTQYF	TGTGCCAGCAGCCAAGATAGAGGGGCAGATACGCAGTATTTT	14	TRBJ2-3	.	TRBV3-1/TRBV3-2	.
CASSPRTGEGGYTF	TGTGCCAGCAGCCCGCGGACAGGGGAAGGGGGCTACACCTTC	14	TRBJ1-2	.	TRBV7-2	TRBD1
CASQRLLETEAFF	TGTGCCAGCCAACGACTCCTCGAGACTGAAGCTTTCTTT	13	TRBJ1-1	.	TRBV6-5	.
CASRITGVQPQHF	TGTGCCAGCAGAATCACAGGGGTTCAGCCCCAGCATTTT	13	TRBJ1-5	.	TRBV28	TRBD1
CASSYSVFRERRHNEQFF	TGTGCCAGCAGTTACTCAGTTTTCCGGGAGCGTAGGCACAATGAGCAGTTCTTC	18	TRBJ2-1	.	TRBV6-2/TRBV6-3	.
CASSPGTDGELFF	TGTGCCAGCAGCCCCGGGACAGACGGGGAGCTGTTTTTT	13	TRBJ2-2	.	TRBV5-4	TRBD1
CASSLTGRKPQHF	TGTGCCAGCAGCTTAACAGGGAGAAAGCCCCAGCATTTT	13	TRBJ1-5	.	TRBV7-2	.
CASSPTGEELFF	TGTGCCAGCAGCCCCACCGGCGAGGAGCTGTTTTTT	12	TRBJ2-2	once	TRBV12-3/TRBV12-4	.
CASSIEMYSNQPQHF	TGTGCCAGTAGTATAGAGATGTATAGCAATCAGCCCCAGCATTTT	15	TRBJ1-5	.	TRBV19	.
CASSPGRARDSPLHF	TGTGCCAGCAGCCCCGGGCGGGCCAGGGATTCACCCCTCCACTTT	15	TRBJ1-6	.	TRBV4-2	.
CASSQGASAETQYF	TGTGCCAGCAGCCAAGGGGCTAGCGCAGAGACCCAGTACTTC	14	TRBJ2-5	.	TRBV4-2	.
CASSFDRGRSYNSPLHF	TGTGCCAGCAGCTTCGACAGGGGGCGCTCCTATAATTCACCCCTCCACTTT	17	TRBJ1-6	.	TRBV7-2	TRBD1
CASSPGDRGIRQETQYF	TGTGCCAGCAGCCCCGGGGACAGGGGGATTCGGCAAGAGACCCAGTACTTC	17	TRBJ2-5	.	TRBV3-1/TRBV3-2	TRBD1
CSVKPDEVPETQYF	TGCAGCGTGAAACCGGATGAGGTTCCAGAGACCCAGTACTTC	14	TRBJ2-5	.	TRBV29-1	.
CASSARWESYEQYF	TGTGCCAGTAGTGCGCGATGGGAAAGCTACGAGCAGTACTTC	14	TRBJ2-7	.	TRBV19	.
CASGPRGDPNYGYTF	TGTGCTAGTGGTCCCCGAGGAGACCCTAACTATGGCTACACCTTC	15	TRBJ1-2	.	TRBV12-5	.
CASSEAGTPNQPQHF	TGTGCCAGCAGTGAGGCCGGGACACCTAATCAGCCCCAGCATTTT	15	TRBJ1-5	.	TRBV6-1	.